This T cell receptor beta chain originates from a study of T cell repertoires in cytomegalovirus infection. Study-wide background: Evidence of both CMV infection and a matching HLA type came from public TCR beta signatures.

MiXCR, run by TCRdb on the reads, gives a single entry per CDR3 protein. The table shows about 230,000 distinct CDR3 sequences, with around 6.2% occurring only once. This clonotype was detected ten times or more. Antigen specificity is unknown. Losses at the gene ends were 10 bases for V and 5 bases for J; bases not matched to a gene: 9. Germline-derived CDR1 and CDR2 are ENHRY and SYGVKD. CDR3 length: 13 amino acids. Study conclusions and caveats: It was HLA-C-restricted CMV-specific TCR beta clonotypes that dominated the response ex vivo.

The V and J genes are TRBV10-3 and TRBJ1-1; 8 nucleotides align to TRBD1. This receptor was obtained from a human donor in good health (CMV status not recorded). Some clones in this sample may be carry-over from other donors' samples. The specimen was PBMCs. This CDR3 is CARKKDRDTEAFF. The CDR3 DNA follows: TGTGCCAGAAAAAAGGACAGGGATACTGAAGCTTTCTTT.